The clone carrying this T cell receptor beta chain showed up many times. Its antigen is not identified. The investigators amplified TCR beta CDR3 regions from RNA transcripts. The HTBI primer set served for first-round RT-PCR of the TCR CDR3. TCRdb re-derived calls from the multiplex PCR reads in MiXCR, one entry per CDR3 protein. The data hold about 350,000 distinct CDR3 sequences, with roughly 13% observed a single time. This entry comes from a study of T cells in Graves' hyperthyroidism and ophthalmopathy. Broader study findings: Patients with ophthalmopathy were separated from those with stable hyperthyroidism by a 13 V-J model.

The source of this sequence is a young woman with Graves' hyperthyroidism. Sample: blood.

The CDR3 region is CASRRESGRAVYEQYF. The CDR3 coding sequence is TGTGCCAGCAGACGAGAGAGCGGGAGGGCCGTATACGAGCAGTACTTC. The chain couples TRBV28 to TRBJ2-7; 10 nucleotides align to TRBD2. The J segment lost 4 bases and the V segment lost 6 bases, leaving 12 bases of the junction unmatched. The CDR3 has 16 residues. CDR1 is MDHEN and CDR2 is SYDVKM in the germline V gene. The complete variable domain, with remaining parts taken from reference TRBV28 and TRBJ2-7, reads DVKVTQSSRYLVKRTGEKVFLECVQDMDHENMFWYRQDPGLGLRLIYFSYDVKMKEKGDIPEGYSVSREKKERFSLILESASTNQTSMYLCASRRESGRAVYEQYFGPGTRLTVT.